These T cell receptor beta chains were read from a single sample in a study of cytomegalovirus exposure and HLA in healthy donors. Assay: immunoSEQ multiplex PCR; the TCRdb copy retains only in-frame clones and omits some. The sample yields approximately 150,000 clones, more than 65% seen once. The source material was PBMCs. The receptor source for this set is a man aged 30-40 years in good health and CMV-seropositive. CDR3s include the opening cysteine and the closing phenylalanine or tryptophan. D genes are given only for firm matches. The size field is filled for only some rows; it gives once, few, many or a size class.

V	D	size	J	CDR3	DNA
TRBV7-9	.	.	TRBJ2-5	CASSRTPQETQYF	TGTGCCAGCAGCCGGACTCCTCAGGAGACCCAGTACTTC
TRBV2	.	.	TRBJ1-3	CASSARGQSGNTIYF	TGTGCCAGCAGCGCCAGGGGTCAATCTGGAAACACCATATATTTT
TRBV5-6	TRBD1	.	TRBJ2-3	CASTKQGSDTQYF	TGTGCCAGCACCAAACAGGGGTCAGATACGCAGTATTTT
TRBV6-1	TRBD2	.	TRBJ2-3	CASSDQGGDTQYF	TGTGCCAGCAGTGACCAGGGAGGGGATACGCAGTATTTT
TRBV6-1	TRBD1	.	TRBJ1-5	CASKTDRGNQPQHF	TGTGCCAGCAAGACGGACAGGGGTAATCAGCCCCAGCATTTT
TRBV4-3	TRBD1	.	TRBJ1-2	CASSQTGLSYGYTF	TGCGCCAGCAGCCAGACAGGGCTTAGCTATGGCTACACCTTC
TRBV7-9	TRBD1	.	TRBJ2-7	CSSSLARGQGAIYEQYF	TGTTCCAGCAGCTTAGCCCGTGGACAGGGGGCAATATACGAGCAGTACTTC
TRBV4-3	TRBD1	few	TRBJ2-1	CASSLLTGGFHEQFF	TGCGCCAGCAGCCTTTTGACAGGGGGCTTTCATGAGCAGTTCTTC
TRBV11-3	TRBD2	.	TRBJ2-7	CASSLDRAGIYEQYF	TGTGCCAGCAGCTTAGATAGAGCGGGAATCTACGAGCAGTACTTC
TRBV7-9	.	.	TRBJ1-3	CASSLGRANSGNTIYF	TGTGCCAGCAGCTTAGGCAGGGCTAACTCTGGAAACACCATATATTTT
TRBV2	.	.	TRBJ1-2	CASPTNYGYTF	TGTGCCAGCCCTACTAACTATGGCTACACCTTC
TRBV7-2	TRBD2	once	TRBJ2-2	CASSLSGGLVTGELFF	TGTGCCAGCAGCCTTAGCGGGGGGTTAGTTACCGGGGAGCTGTTTTTT
TRBV19	TRBD1	.	TRBJ1-2	CASSRDRGNYGYTF	TGTGCCAGTAGTCGGGACAGGGGAAACTATGGCTACACCTTC
TRBV5-1	TRBD1	.	TRBJ2-7	CASSFNRGQSTYEQYF	TGCGCCAGCAGCTTCAACAGGGGACAGTCTACCTACGAGCAGTACTTC
TRBV2	.	.	TRBJ2-7	CASSDETRTVRQYF	TGTGCCAGCAGTGACGAGACCAGGACAGTCCGGCAGTACTTC
TRBV6-1	TRBD2	.	TRBJ2-1	CASSEAGTGGWWQFF	TGTGCCAGCAGTGAAGCTGGGACGGGAGGGTGGTGGCAGTTCTTC
TRBV6-1	.	.	TRBJ1-5	CASSTGGNQPQHF	TGTGCCAGCAGCACGGGGGGGAATCAGCCCCAGCATTTT
TRBV27	.	.	TRBJ2-3	CAIKTDTQYF	TGTGCCATCAAAACAGATACGCAGTATTTT
TRBV28	.	.	TRBJ1-1	CASFRGTNTEAFF	TGTGCCAGCTTTAGGGGGACCAACACTGAAGCTTTCTTT
TRBV7-9	.	.	TRBJ2-7	CASSLAQGMSYEQYF	TGTGCCAGCAGCTTAGCCCAGGGAATGTCCTACGAGCAGTACTTC
TRBV6-1	.	.	TRBJ1-1	CASRDETGYTEAFF	TGTGCCAGCAGGGACGAAACAGGGTACACTGAAGCTTTCTTT
TRBV7-9	.	.	TRBJ2-2	CASKGAEFKAGELFF	TGTGCCAGCAAAGGAGCAGAGTTCAAGGCCGGGGAGCTGTTTTTT
TRBV6-1	TRBD1	.	TRBJ1-4	CASSETGTGNEKLFF	TGTGCCAGCAGCGAAACGGGGACAGGGAATGAAAAACTGTTTTTT
TRBV30	.	.	TRBJ1-1	CAWRQRTPEAFF	TGTGCCTGGAGGCAGCGAACCCCTGAAGCTTTCTTT
TRBV18	.	.	TRBJ2-7	CASSLYGLYEQYF	TGTGCCAGCTCCCTATATGGGCTCTACGAGCAGTACTTC
TRBV9	TRBD1	.	TRBJ1-6	CASSVATRTGGNSPLHF	TGTGCCAGCAGCGTAGCTACGAGGACAGGGGGCAATTCACCCCTCCACTTT
TRBV2	TRBD1	.	TRBJ1-6	CASSDRGQESPLHF	TGTGCCAGCAGTGACAGGGGGCAGGAATCACCCCTCCACTTT
TRBV7-9	TRBD2	once	TRBJ2-2	CASSLGTSGYTGELFF	TGTGCCAGCAGCTTAGGGACTAGCGGATACACCGGGGAGCTGTTTTTT
TRBV18	.	.	TRBJ1-4	CASSPTGKLFF	TGTGCCAGCTCTCCCACAGGAAAACTGTTTTTT
TRBV14	.	once	TRBJ2-7	CASSLLSGGGYEQYF	TGTGCCAGCAGTCTACTCTCTGGCGGAGGGTACGAGCAGTACTTC
TRBV27	TRBD1	.	TRBJ2-4	CASSPLDRVAKNIQYF	TGTGCCAGCAGTCCCCTGGACAGGGTAGCCAAAAACATTCAGTACTTC
TRBV2	TRBD2	.	TRBJ2-2	CASSEALAGEETGELFF	TGTGCCAGCAGTGAAGCGCTAGCGGGAGAGGAGACCGGGGAGCTGTTTTTT
TRBV21-1	.	.	TRBJ1-4	CASSPRQGGYEKLFF	TGTGCCAGCAGCCCGCGACAGGGGGGATATGAAAAACTGTTTTTT
TRBV7-9	TRBD1	.	TRBJ2-2	CATRQGSTGELFF	TGTGCCACCCGACAGGGAAGCACCGGGGAGCTGTTTTTT
TRBV2	.	.	TRBJ2-3	CASSETRGELTQYF	TGTGCCAGCAGTGAAACTCGCGGGGAGCTTACGCAGTATTTT
TRBV27	TRBD2	.	TRBJ2-7	CASSPHPGLAGTYEQYF	TGTGCCAGCAGTCCCCACCCCGGACTAGCGGGTACCTACGAGCAGTACTTC
TRBV19	.	.	TRBJ2-3	CASSMGPTGSSTDTQYF	TGTGCCAGTAGTATGGGCCCAACAGGGTCGAGTACAGATACGCAGTATTTT
TRBV29-1	.	.	TRBJ1-2	CSVVRQGGYGYTF	TGCAGCGTTGTCAGGCAGGGAGGCTATGGCTACACCTTC
TRBV7-9	TRBD1	.	TRBJ2-7	CSSIGTVVYEQYF	TGTTCCAGCATCGGGACAGTAGTCTACGAGCAGTACTTC